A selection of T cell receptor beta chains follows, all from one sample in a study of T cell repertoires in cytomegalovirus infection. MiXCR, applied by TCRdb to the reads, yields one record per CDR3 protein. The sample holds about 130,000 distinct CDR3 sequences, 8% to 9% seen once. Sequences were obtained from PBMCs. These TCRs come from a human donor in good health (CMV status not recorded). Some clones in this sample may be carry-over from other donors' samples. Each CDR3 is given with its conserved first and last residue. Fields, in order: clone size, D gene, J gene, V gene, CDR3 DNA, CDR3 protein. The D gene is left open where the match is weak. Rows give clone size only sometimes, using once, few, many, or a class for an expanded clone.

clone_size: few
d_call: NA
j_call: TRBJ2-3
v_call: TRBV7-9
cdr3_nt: TGTGCCAGCAGCTTGTCCCATCCAGATACGCAGTATTTT
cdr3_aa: CASSLSHPDTQYF

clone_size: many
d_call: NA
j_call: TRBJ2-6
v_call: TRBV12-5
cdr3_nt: TGTGCTAGTGGTTTGTCAGGGTCCGGGGCCAACGTCCTGACTTTC
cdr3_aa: CASGLSGSGANVLTF

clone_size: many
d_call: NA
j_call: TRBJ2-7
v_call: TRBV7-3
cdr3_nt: TGTGCCAGCAGCTTAACGGGGTTGTCCTACGAGCAGTACTTC
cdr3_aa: CASSLTGLSYEQYF

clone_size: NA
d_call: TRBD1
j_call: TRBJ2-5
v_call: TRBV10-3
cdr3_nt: TGTGCCATCAGGCGACAGGGAGAGACCCAGTACTTC
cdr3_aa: CAIRRQGETQYF

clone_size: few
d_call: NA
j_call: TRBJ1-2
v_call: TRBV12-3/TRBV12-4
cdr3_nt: TGTGCCAGCAGTTTAGAAGACAGCCTATTCTATGGCTACACCTTC
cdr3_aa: CASSLEDSLFYGYTF

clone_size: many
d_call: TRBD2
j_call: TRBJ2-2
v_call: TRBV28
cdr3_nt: TGTGCCAGCAGTTTACGAACTAGCGGGAAGGGCGGGGAGCTGTTTTTT
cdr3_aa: CASSLRTSGKGGELFF

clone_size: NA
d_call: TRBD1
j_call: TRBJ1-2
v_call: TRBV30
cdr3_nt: TGTGCCTGGAGCCAGGACAGGGTGGAAGGCTACACCTTC
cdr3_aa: CAWSQDRVEGYTF

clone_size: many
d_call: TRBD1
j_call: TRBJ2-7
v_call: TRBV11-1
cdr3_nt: TGTGCCAGCAGCCCGGGACAGACGGGTTACGAGCAGTACTTC
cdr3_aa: CASSPGQTGYEQYF

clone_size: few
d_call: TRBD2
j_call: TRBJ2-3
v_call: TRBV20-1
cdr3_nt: TGCAGTGCTAGAGCTAGCGGGGGGCCCTCGGCGAGGGATACGCAGTATTTT
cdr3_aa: CSARASGGPSARDTQYF

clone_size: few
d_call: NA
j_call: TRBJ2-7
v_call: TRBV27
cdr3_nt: TGTGCCAGCAGTTTAAGCAGGTACTACGAGCAGTACTTC
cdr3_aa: CASSLSRYYEQYF

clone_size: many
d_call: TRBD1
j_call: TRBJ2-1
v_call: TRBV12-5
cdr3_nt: TGTGCTAGTGGTTTATCAGGAACAGGGGGCTCCTACAATGAGCAGTTCTTC
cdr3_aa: CASGLSGTGGSYNEQFF

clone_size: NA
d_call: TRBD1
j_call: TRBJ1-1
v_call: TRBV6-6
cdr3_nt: TGTGCCAGCTGCCCGGGACAGCTGAACACTGAAGCTTTCTTT
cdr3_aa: CASCPGQLNTEAFF

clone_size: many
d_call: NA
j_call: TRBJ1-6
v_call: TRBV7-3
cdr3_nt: TGTGCCAGCAGCTTGAACATAGGGAATTCACCCCTCCACTTT
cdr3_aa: CASSLNIGNSPLHF

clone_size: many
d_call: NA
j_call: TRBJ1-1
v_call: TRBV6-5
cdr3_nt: TGTGCCAGCAGTCCTGACAGACCTGAAGCTTTCTTT
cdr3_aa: CASSPDRPEAFF

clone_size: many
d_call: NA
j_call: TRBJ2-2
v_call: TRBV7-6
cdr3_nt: TGTGCCAGCAGCCCCGACTGGAACACCGGGGAGCTGTTTTTT
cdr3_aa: CASSPDWNTGELFF

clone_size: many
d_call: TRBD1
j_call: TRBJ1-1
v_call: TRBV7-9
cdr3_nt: TGTGCCAGCAGCTTGGGACAGGGGGCGGATACTGAAGCTTTCTTT
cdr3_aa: CASSLGQGADTEAFF

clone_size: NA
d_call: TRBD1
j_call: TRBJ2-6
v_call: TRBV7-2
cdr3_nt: TGTGCCAGCAGCTTAGACCAGGGGGCTGGGGCCAACGTCCTGACTTTC
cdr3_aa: CASSLDQGAGANVLTF

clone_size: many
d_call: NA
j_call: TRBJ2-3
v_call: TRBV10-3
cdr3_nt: TGTGCCATCAGTGAGGATGGGGGGACCACAGATACGCAGTATTTT
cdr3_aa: CAISEDGGTTDTQYF

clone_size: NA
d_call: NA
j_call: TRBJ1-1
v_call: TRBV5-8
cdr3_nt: TGTGCCAGCAGCCTTGTAACGGGGAGGGGGACTGAAGCTTTCTTT
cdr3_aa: CASSLVTGRGTEAFF

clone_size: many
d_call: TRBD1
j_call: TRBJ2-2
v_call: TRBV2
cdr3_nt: TGTGCCAGCACCCGGGACAGGGCGAACACCGGGGAGCTGTTTTTT
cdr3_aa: CASTRDRANTGELFF

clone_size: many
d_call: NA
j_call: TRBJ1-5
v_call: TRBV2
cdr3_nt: TGTGCCAGCCACTCAGGGAATCAGCCCCAGCATTTT
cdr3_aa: CASHSGNQPQHF

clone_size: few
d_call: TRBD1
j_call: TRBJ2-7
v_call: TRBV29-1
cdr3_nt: TGCAGCGTAAGACAGGGGAGTATCTACGAGCAGTACTTC
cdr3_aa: CSVRQGSIYEQYF

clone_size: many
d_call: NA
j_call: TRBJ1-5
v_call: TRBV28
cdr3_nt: TGTGCCAGCAGTTTATTGGTCCCAGGTAGGGATCAGCCCCAGCATTTT
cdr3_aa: CASSLLVPGRDQPQHF

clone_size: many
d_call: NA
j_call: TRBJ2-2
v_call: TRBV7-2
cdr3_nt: TGTGCCAGCAGCGCGGGGGCCCCCGGGGAGCTGTTTTTT
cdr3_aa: CASSAGAPGELFF

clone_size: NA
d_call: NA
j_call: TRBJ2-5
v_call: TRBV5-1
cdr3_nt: TGCGCCAGCAGCTTGAGCAGGCTACAAGAGACCCAGTACTTC
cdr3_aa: CASSLSRLQETQYF

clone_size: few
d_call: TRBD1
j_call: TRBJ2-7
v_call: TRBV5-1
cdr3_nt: TGCGCCAGCAGCTCACCAGGGACAGGGGCTTCCTCCTACGAGCAGTACTTC
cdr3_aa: CASSSPGTGASSYEQYF

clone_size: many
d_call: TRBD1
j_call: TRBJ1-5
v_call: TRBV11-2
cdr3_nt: TGTGCCAGCAGCCCCTTAAGGGACAGGGGGCATAGCAATCAGCCCCAGCATTTT
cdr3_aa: CASSPLRDRGHSNQPQHF

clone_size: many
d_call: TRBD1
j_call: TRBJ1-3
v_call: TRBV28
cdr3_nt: TGTGCCAGCAGTACACAGGGGAACACCATATATTTT
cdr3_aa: CASSTQGNTIYF

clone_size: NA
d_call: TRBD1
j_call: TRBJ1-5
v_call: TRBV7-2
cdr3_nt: TGTGCCAGCAGCCGAGACAGGGACCGAAATCAGCCCCAGCATTTT
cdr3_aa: CASSRDRDRNQPQHF

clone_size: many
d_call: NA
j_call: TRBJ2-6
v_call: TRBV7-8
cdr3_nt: TGTGCCAGCAGCTCCCGGGATGGGGTTCTCTCTGGGGCCAACGTCCTGACTTTC
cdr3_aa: CASSSRDGVLSGANVLTF

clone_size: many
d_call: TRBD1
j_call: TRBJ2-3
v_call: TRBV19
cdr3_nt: TGTGCCAGTAGTTCCGGGACAGCTAGCACAGATACGCAGTATTTT
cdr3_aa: CASSSGTASTDTQYF